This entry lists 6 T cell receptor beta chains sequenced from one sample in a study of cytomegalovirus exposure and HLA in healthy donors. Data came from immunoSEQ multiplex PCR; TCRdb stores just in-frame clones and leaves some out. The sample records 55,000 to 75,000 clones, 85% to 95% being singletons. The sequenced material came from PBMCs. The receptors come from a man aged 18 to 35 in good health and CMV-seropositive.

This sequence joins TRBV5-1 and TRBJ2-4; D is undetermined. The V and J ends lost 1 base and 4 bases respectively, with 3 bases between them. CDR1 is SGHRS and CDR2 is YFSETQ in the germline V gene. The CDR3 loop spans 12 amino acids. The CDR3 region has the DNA TGCGCCAGCAGCTTGACTAAAAACATTCAGTACTTC. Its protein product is CASSLTKNIQYF.

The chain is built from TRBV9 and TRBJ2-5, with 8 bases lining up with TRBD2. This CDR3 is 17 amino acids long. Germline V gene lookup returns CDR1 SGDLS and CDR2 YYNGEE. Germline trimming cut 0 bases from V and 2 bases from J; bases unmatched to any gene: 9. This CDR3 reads CASSVGRRRGAQETQYF. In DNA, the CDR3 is TGTGCCAGCAGCGTAGGCCGGCGGCGGGGGGCTCAAGAGACCCAGTACTTC.

CDR3 sequence reads: CASSLALTRGSYEQYF. The CDR3 DNA follows: TGTGCCAGCAGCTTAGCGCTGACAAGGGGATCCTACGAGCAGTACTTC. The chain couples TRBV11-1 to TRBJ2-7, with a weak D call TRBD1 (5 bases). V was cut by 0 bases and J by 1 base, with 13 bases left in between. CDR3 length: 16 residues. Germline CDR1 and CDR2: SGHAT and FQDESV (reference sequence).

CDR3 in amino acids: CASSFRGGAPEAFF. The CDR3 DNA reads as TGTGCCAGCAGTTTTCGAGGGGGCGCGCCTGAAGCTTTCTTT. V usage is TRBV28 and J usage is TRBJ1-1; 7 bases fit TRBD1. The V and J ends lost 3 bases and 6 bases, in that order; junction bases with no gene match: 7. Per germline, CDR1 MDHEN and CDR2 SYDVKM. The CDR3 has 14 residues.

CDR3 sequence (DNA): TGTGCCACCAGCAGAGTGAGCCCGTCGGAGACCCAGTACTTC. This encodes CATSRVSPSETQYF. The rearrangement joins TRBV15 to TRBJ2-5; D is unclear. V was cut by 1 base and J by 5 bases, with 11 bases left in between. This CDR3 has 14 amino acids. The germline gives CDR1 LNHNV, CDR2 YYDKDF (reference sequence).

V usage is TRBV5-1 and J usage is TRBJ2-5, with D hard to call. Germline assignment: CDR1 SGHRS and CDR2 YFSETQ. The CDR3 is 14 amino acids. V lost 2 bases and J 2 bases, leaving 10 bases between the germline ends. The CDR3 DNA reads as TGCGCCAGCAGCTTCCGGCCGACTCAAGAGACCCAGTACTTC. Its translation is CASSFRPTQETQYF.